The T cell receptor (beta chain) described here comes from a study of blood T cell repertoires in COVID-19. Turning to the study itself: T cells, B-cell-depleted T cells, or PBMCs supplied cDNA or gDNA.

Clones were sequenced by immunoSEQ multiplex PCR, and TCRdb holds only the in-frame ones, with some missing. The data show around 300,000 clones, 85% to 90% seen once. The germline gives CDR1 SGHDT, CDR2 YYEEEE. The CDR3 sequence is 16 residues long. With V trimmed by 0 bases and J by 5 bases, 9 bases remained unmatched. This clonotype was sampled from a woman aged 18-30 years who had recovered from COVID-19. The chain has TRBV5-6 and TRBJ2-5; 8 bases fit TRBD2. The sequenced material came from PBMCs or T cells enriched from blood (not recorded which). CDR3 sequence: CASSLAAAGVRETQYF. For the CDR3, the DNA is TGTGCCAGCAGCTTGGCGGCAGCGGGGGTACGGGAGACCCAGTACTTC.